The following is a T cell receptor beta chain sequence with its context. Its antigen is unidentified. The data belong to a study of type 1 regulatory T cells. TCRdb recomputed calls from the reads with MiXCR, one row per CDR3 protein. The table has 63,000 or so distinct CDR3 sequences, nearly 50% seen once; the top ten hold roughly 2.2%. The sample was cultured non-Tr1 T cells, either the whole culture or a sorted T cell fraction (not recorded which). This TCR derives from a human donor in good health.

CDR3 loop: CASRDRTGLGTEAFF. CDR3 in DNA: TGTGCCAGCAGGGACCGAACAGGGTTGGGCACTGAAGCTTTCTTT. The gene calls are TRBV12-3 or TRBV12-4 and TRBJ1-1; weak D call: TRBD1 (6 bases). This CDR3 is built from 15 residues. Trimming shortened V by 6 bases and J by 4 bases, and 18 bases separated the two germline ends.